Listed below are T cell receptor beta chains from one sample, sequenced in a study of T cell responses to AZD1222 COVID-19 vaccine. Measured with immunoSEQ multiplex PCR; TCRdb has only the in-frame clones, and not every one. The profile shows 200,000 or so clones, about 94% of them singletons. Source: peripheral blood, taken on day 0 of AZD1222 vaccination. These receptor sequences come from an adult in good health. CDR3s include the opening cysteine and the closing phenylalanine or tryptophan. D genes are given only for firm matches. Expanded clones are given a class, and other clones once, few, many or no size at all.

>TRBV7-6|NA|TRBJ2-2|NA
CASSLQGDNTGELFF
TGTGCCAGCAGCTTACAAGGAGATAACACCGGGGAGCTGTTTTTT
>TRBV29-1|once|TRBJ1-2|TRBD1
CSVDHGQGGYGYTF
TGCAGCGTGGACCACGGACAGGGGGGGTATGGCTACACCTTC
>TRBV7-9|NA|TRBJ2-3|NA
CASSLGAGRTDTQYF
TGTGCCAGCAGCTTAGGGGCAGGGCGCACAGATACGCAGTATTTT
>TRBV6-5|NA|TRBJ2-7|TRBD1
CASRKGARYEQYF
TGTGCCAGCCGGAAGGGGGCGCGTTACGAGCAGTACTTC
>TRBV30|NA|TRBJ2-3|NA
CAWTTGTDTQYF
TGTGCCTGGACCACAGGGACAGATACGCAGTATTTT
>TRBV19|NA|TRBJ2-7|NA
CASSPTRIYEQYF
TGTGCCAGTAGCCCCACCCGAATTTACGAGCAGTACTTC
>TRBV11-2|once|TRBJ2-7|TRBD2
CASSFSLAGGPWEQYF
TGTGCCAGCAGCTTTAGCCTAGCGGGAGGGCCCTGGGAGCAGTACTTC
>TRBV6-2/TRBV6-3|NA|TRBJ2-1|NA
CASSYSGTPSLYNEQFF
TGTGCCAGCAGTTACTCGGGGACCCCAAGTCTCTACAATGAGCAGTTCTTC
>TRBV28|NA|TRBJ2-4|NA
CASSDRLENIQYF
TGTGCCAGCAGTGACCGACTGGAAAACATTCAGTACTTC
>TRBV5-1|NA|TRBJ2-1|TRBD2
CASSVGGSNEQFF
TGCGCCAGCAGCGTGGGCGGGAGCAATGAGCAGTTCTTC
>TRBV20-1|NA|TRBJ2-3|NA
CSASRLDETDTQYF
TGCAGTGCTAGTCGACTAGATGAGACAGATACGCAGTATTTT
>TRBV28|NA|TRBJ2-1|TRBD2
CASSDPRDYSYNEQFF
TGTGCCAGCAGTGACCCCCGGGACTACTCCTACAATGAGCAGTTCTTC
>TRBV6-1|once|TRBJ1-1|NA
CASSEAWGYTEAFF
TGTGCCAGCAGCGAAGCATGGGGCTACACTGAAGCTTTCTTT
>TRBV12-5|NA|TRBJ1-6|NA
CASETTSGRNF
TGTGCTAGTGAAACGACCTCGGGACGTAACTTT
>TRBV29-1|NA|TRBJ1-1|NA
CSVQGRMNTEAFF
TGCAGCGTTCAGGGACGTATGAACACTGAAGCTTTCTTT
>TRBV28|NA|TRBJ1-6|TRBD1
CASSPPGQRNSPLHF
TGTGCCAGCAGCCCTCCGGGACAGAGGAATTCACCCCTCCACTTT
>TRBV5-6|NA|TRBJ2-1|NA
CASRAYLAYEQFF
TGTGCCAGCAGAGCCTACCTAGCGTATGAGCAGTTCTTC
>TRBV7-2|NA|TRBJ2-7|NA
CASSPAYEQYF
TGTGCCAGCAGCCCCGCCTACGAGCAGTACTTC
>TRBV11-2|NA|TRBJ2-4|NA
CASSLDLVSGAKNIQYF
TGTGCCAGCAGCTTAGATCTGGTTAGCGGAGCCAAAAACATTCAGTACTTC
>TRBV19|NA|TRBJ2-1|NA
CASSTVGAQGSYNEQFF
TGTGCCAGTAGTACTGTGGGCGCCCAGGGTTCCTACAATGAGCAGTTCTTC
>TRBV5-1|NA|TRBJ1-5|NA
CASSLGGGLNQPQHF
TGCGCCAGCAGCTTGGGGGGAGGCCTCAATCAGCCCCAGCATTTT
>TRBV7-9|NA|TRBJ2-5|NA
CASSPRDGKETQYF
TGTGCCAGCAGCCCCCGGGACGGGAAAGAGACCCAGTACTTC
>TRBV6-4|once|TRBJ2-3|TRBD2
CASRATSGSTDTQYF
TGTGCCAGCAGAGCAACTAGCGGGAGTACAGATACGCAGTATTTT
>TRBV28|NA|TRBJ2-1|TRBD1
CASSRRGDRGPYNEQFF
TGTGCCAGCAGCCGACGAGGAGACAGGGGGCCCTACAATGAGCAGTTCTTC
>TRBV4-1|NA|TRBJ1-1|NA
CASSLVRGTSDTEAFF
TGCGCCAGCAGCCTAGTTCGGGGAACTTCGGACACTGAAGCTTTCTTT
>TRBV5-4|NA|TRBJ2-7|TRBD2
CASSPSGTSGTRTYF
TGTGCCAGCAGCCCCTCCGGGACTAGCGGGACTCGAACGTACTTC
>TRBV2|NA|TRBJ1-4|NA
CASTGFATNEKLFF
TGTGCCAGCACAGGGTTTGCAACTAATGAAAAACTGTTTTTT
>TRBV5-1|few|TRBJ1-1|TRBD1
CASSKRGQQNTEAFF
TGCGCCAGCAGTAAAAGGGGACAGCAGAACACTGAAGCTTTCTTT
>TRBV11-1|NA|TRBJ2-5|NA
CASSLNFGLETQYF
TGTGCCAGCAGCTTAAACTTTGGGTTGGAGACCCAGTACTTC
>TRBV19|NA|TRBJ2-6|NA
CASRTQGVESSSGANVLTF
TGTGCCAGTAGGACACAGGGAGTTGAGTCAAGCTCTGGGGCCAACGTCCTGACTTTC
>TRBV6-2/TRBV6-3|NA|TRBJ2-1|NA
CASSAAEILYNEQFF
TGTGCCAGCAGTGCCGCAGAGATCCTCTACAATGAGCAGTTCTTC
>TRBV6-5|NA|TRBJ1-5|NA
CASKPGRNQPQHF
TGTGCCAGCAAGCCGGGACGGAATCAGCCCCAGCATTTT
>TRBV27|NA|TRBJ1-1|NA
CASSVTDRRAEAFF
TGTGCCAGCAGTGTGACGGACCGGAGGGCTGAAGCTTTCTTT
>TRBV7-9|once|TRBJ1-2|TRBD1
CASPWDRYYGYTF
TGTGCCAGCCCCTGGGACAGGTACTATGGCTACACCTTC
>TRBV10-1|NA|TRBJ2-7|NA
CASSETLGGYEQYF
TGCGCCAGCAGTGAGACCCTCGGAGGGTACGAGCAGTACTTC
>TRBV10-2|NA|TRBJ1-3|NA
CASTDRRSGGNTIYF
TGCGCCAGCACCGACCGCAGGTCTGGTGGAAACACCATATATTTT
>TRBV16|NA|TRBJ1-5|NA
CASSQVPQSGQPQHF
TGTGCCAGCAGCCAAGTTCCACAGTCAGGTCAGCCCCAGCATTTT
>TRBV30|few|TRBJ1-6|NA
CAWKGKSNSPLHF
TGTGCCTGGAAAGGGAAATCTAATTCACCCCTCCACTTT
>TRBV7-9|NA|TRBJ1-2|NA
CASSHGGGYGYTF
TGTGCCAGCAGCCATGGTGGGGGCTATGGCTACACCTTC
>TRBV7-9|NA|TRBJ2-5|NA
CASSLARVGETQYF
TGTGCCAGCAGCTTGGCACGGGTGGGTGAGACCCAGTACTTC
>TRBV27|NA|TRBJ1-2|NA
CASKGTGFGYGYTF
TGTGCCAGCAAGGGGACCGGCTTTGGCTATGGCTACACCTTC
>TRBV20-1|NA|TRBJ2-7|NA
CSASGLHEQYF
TGCAGTGCTAGCGGATTGCACGAGCAGTACTTC
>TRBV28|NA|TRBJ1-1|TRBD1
CATHRGGNTEAFF
TGTGCCACGCACAGGGGAGGGAACACTGAAGCTTTCTTT
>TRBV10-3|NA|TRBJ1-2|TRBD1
CATEAPGTGGSYGYTF
TGTGCCACCGAAGCCCCTGGGACAGGGGGCTCCTATGGCTACACCTTC
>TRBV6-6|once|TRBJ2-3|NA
CASSSFADTQYF
TGTGCCAGCAGTTCTTTTGCAGATACGCAGTATTTT
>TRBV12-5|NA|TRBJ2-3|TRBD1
CASGLDRAYTDTQYF
TGTGCTAGTGGACTGGACAGGGCATACACAGATACGCAGTATTTT
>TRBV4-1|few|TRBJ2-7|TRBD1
CASSQGTGAPYEQYF
TGCGCCAGCAGCCAAGGTACAGGGGCCCCCTACGAGCAGTACTTC